This TCR beta chain is from a study of shared clonotypes between healthy human individuals. Background on the study: CD4 naive and memory got three plates each, CD8 naive two, CD8 memory one.

Measured with immunoSEQ multiplex PCR; TCRdb has only the in-frame clones, and not every one. Of hundreds of thousands of clones listed, about 96% are singletons. CDR3 size: 14 residues. The clonotype originates from a woman aged 30 to 39 in good health. Material: naive CD4+ T cells sorted from blood. Indicated subset: CD45RA+ positively selected. The chain employs TRBV7-5 and TRBJ1-1. TRBV7-5 is recorded as a pseudogene. For the CDR3, the DNA is TGTGTCAGAAGCTTAGGACGTTTGGGCACTGAAGCTTTCTTT. Protein: CVRSLGRLGTEAFF.